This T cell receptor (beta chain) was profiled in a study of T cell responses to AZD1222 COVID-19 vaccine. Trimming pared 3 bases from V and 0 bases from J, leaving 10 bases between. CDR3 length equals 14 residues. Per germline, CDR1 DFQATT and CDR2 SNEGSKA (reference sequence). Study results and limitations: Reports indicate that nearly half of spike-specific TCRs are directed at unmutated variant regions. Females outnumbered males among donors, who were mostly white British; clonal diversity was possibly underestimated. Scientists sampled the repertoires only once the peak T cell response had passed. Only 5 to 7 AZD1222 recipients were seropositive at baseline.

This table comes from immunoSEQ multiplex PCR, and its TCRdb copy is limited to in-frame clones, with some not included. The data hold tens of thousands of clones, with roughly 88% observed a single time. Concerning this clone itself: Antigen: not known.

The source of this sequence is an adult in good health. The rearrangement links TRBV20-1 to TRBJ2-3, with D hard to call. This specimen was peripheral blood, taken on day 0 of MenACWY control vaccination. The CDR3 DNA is TGCAGTGCTAGTCGGCACATCAGCACAGATACGCAGTATTTT. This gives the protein CSASRHISTDTQYF.